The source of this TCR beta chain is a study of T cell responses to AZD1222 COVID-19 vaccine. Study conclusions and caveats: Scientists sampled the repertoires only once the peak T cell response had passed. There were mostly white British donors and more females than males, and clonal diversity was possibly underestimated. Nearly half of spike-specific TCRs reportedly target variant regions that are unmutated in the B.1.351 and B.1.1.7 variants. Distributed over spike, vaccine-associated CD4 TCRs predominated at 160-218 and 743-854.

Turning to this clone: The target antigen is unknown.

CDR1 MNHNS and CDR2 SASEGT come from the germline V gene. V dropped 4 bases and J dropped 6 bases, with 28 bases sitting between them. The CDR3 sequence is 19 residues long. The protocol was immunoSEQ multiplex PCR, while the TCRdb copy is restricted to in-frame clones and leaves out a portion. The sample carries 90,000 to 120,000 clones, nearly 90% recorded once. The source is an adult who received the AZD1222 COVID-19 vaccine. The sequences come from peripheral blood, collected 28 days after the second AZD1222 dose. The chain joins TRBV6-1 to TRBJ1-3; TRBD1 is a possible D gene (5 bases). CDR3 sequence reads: CASSANPRQFWSRPNTIYF. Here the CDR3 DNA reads TGTGCCAGCAGTGCGAACCCTCGACAGTTTTGGTCACGTCCAAACACCATATATTTT.